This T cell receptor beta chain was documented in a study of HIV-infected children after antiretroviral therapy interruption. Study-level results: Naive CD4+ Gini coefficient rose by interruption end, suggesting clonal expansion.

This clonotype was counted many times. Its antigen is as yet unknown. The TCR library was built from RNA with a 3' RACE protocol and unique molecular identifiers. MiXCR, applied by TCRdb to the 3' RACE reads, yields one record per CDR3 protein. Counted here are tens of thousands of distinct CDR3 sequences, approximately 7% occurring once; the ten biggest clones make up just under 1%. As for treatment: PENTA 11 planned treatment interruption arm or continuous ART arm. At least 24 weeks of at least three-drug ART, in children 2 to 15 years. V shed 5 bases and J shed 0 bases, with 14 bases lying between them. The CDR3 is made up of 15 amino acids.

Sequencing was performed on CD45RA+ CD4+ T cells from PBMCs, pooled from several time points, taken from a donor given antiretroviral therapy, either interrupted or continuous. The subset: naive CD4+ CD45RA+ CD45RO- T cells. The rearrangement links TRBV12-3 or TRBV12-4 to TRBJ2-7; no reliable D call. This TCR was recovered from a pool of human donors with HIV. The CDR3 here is CASSPSRRPSYEQYF. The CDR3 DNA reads TGTGCCAGCAGTCCGTCTAGGCGTCCCTCCTACGAGCAGTACTTC.